A single sample gave rise to the 17 T cell receptor beta chains below, sequenced in a study of Ad26.COV2.S vaccination and SARS-CoV-2 variants. Treatment denoted: 15 to 20 received Ad26.COV2.S at low or high dose, single or two shots; about five received placebo; per-sample allocation not given. Day 63 after the first vaccine or placebo injection was the time point for sampling. Produced via immunoSEQ multiplex PCR; TCRdb's table is partial and in-frame only. The data show hundreds of thousands of clones, around 89% seen once. The specimen comprised peripheral blood, sampled in a trial of Ad26.COV2.S vaccine versus placebo. The receptor source for this set is a person between 18 and 65 years old who received the Ad26.COV2.S COVID-19 vaccine or a placebo.

This clone has just one count. This chain connects TRBV5-6 to TRBJ2-7; maybe TRBD1 (6 bases). V lost 6 bases, J lost 0 bases, and 16 bases lay in between. This CDR3 is built from 15 residues. CDR1 is SGHDT and CDR2 is YYEEEE in the germline V gene. CDR3 in amino acids: CASTRETGISYEQYF. The CDR3 coding sequence is TGTGCCAGCACCCGTGAAACAGGGATCTCCTACGAGCAGTACTTC.

The chain combines TRBV9 with TRBJ1-2, with D tentatively TRBD1 (5 bases). The CDR3 spans 13 residues. Trimming cost V 4 bases and J 3 bases, with 10 bases left between them. Germline-derived CDR1 and CDR2 are SGDLS and YYNGEE. DNA of the CDR3: TGTGCCAGCAGCCTCAGGGCCCACTATGGCTACACCTTC. It specifies CASSLRAHYGYTF.

This clone was picked up a small number of times. CDR3 residues: CASSRYGLAASYNEQFF. The CDR3 nucleotides read TGTGCCAGCAGCCGTTATGGACTAGCGGCTAGCTACAATGAGCAGTTCTTC. The chain combines TRBV7-2 with TRBJ2-1; 10 positions match TRBD2. The V segment lost 5 bases and the J segment 3 bases; nucleotides outside the gene matches: 10. The germline gives CDR1 SGHTA, CDR2 FQGNSA. The CDR3 is 17 residues long. Variable domain in full (rest from reference TRBV7-2 and TRBJ2-1): GAGVSQSPSNKVTEKGKDVELRCDPISGHTALYWYRQSLGQGLEFLIYFQGNSAPDKSGLPSDRFSAERTGGSVSTLTIQRTQQEDSAVYLCASSRYGLAASYNEQFFGPGTRLTVL.

V usage is TRBV7-2 and J usage is TRBJ2-3; D is perhaps TRBD1 (6 bases). The CDR3 extends over 12 amino acids. From germline, CDR1 is SGHTA and CDR2 FQGNSA. V lost 5 bases, J lost 12 bases, and 15 bases lay in between. The CDR3 spells CASSPYRDPQYF. The CDR3 DNA reads as TGTGCCAGCAGCCCCTACAGGGACCCCCAGTATTTT. Full variable domain (missing parts from reference TRBV7-2 and TRBJ2-3): GAGVSQSPSNKVTEKGKDVELRCDPISGHTALYWYRQSLGQGLEFLIYFQGNSAPDKSGLPSDRFSAERTGGSVSTLTIQRTQQEDSAVYLCASSPYRDPQYFGPGTRLTVL.

The DNA for the CDR3 is TGTGCCAGCAGCGTAGATGGACAAGTCCAGCATTTT. It codes for CASSVDGQVQHF. The chain employs TRBV9 and TRBJ1-5, with a weak D call TRBD1 (5 bases). Trimming stripped 0 bases from V and 12 bases from J, with 10 bases between. Germline CDR1 SGDLS, CDR2 YYNGEE. The length of the CDR3 is 12 residues.

V is TRBV27 and J is TRBJ1-5; 7 bases are a match to TRBD1. Germline values: CDR1 MNHEY, CDR2 SMNVEV (reference sequence). V lost 5 bases and J lost 3; bases outside the gene matches: 4. The CDR3 is 14 amino acids. CDR3 amino acids: CASSKTGINQPQHF. In DNA form, the CDR3 reads TGTGCCAGCAGTAAGACAGGGATCAATCAGCCCCAGCATTTT.

The J gene is TRBJ1-6, the V gene TRBV5-6; TRBD1 might be the D (6 bases). Trimming cost V 1 base and J 5 bases, with 7 bases left between them. The CDR3 loop spans 14 amino acids. CDR1 and CDR2 (germline): SGHDT, YYEEEE. CDR3 loop: CASSLNRDNSPLHF. As DNA, the CDR3 is TGTGCCAGCAGCTTGAACAGGGATAATTCACCCCTCCACTTT.

The V call is TRBV7-6, the J call TRBJ2-7; TRBD2 is a possible D gene (5 bases). V lost 2 bases and J lost 6, with 11 bases in between. CDR3 length equals 13 residues. CDR1 and CDR2 from the germline V gene are SGHVS and FNYEAQ. CDR3 region: CASSLRRGGEQYF. DNA of the CDR3: TGTGCCAGCAGCTTAAGGAGAGGAGGCGAGCAGTACTTC.

The rearrangement joins TRBV7-3 to TRBJ1-3; D is ambiguous. This CDR3 comprises 15 residues. In germline, CDR1 is SGHTA, CDR2 FQGTGA. Trimming pared 0 bases from V and 3 bases from J, leaving 9 bases between. The CDR3 here is CASSLTGRVGNTIYF. The DNA of the CDR3 is TGTGCCAGCAGCTTAACAGGGAGGGTTGGAAACACCATATATTTT.

V gene TRBV7-3 combines with J gene TRBJ2-1, with 8 bases matching TRBD2. Looked up from germline, CDR1 is SGHTA and CDR2 is FQGTGA. J was trimmed by 9 bases and V by 0 bases; bases with no gene match: 10. This CDR3 is built from 16 residues. CDR3 amino acids: CASSLTEASGPGEQFF. DNA of the CDR3: TGTGCCAGCAGCTTAACTGAAGCTAGCGGGCCAGGTGAGCAGTTCTTC.

The V and J genes are TRBV2 and TRBJ2-1, with TRBD2 matching 8 bases. The J segment lost 3 bases and the V segment lost 3 bases, leaving 4 bases of the junction unmatched. Germline CDR1 and CDR2: SNHLY and FYNNEI. The CDR3 is made up of 15 amino acids. The CDR3 loop is CASSDGLARYNEQFF. The CDR3 nucleotides read TGTGCCAGCAGTGATGGACTAGCCCGCTACAATGAGCAGTTCTTC.

The chain uses TRBV19 and TRBJ1-1; TRBD1 agrees at 7 bases. With 3 bases clipped from V and 0 bases from J, the junction kept 16 bases outside the gene matches. Germline V CDR1 and CDR2: LNHDA, SQIVND (reference sequence). The CDR3 is 19 amino acids. The CDR3 is CASSMLRGGGRRVNTEAFF. CDR3 coding DNA: TGTGCCAGTAGTATGTTGAGGGGAGGGGGCCGACGAGTGAACACTGAAGCTTTCTTT.

This clone was observed a single time. The CDR3 protein is CASSYSTNEQYF. The CDR3 nucleotides read TGTGCCAGCAGTTACTCGACAAACGAGCAGTACTTC. The rearrangement joins TRBV6-2 or TRBV6-3 to TRBJ2-7; D remains ambiguous. The V and J ends lost 0 bases and 5 bases respectively, with 5 bases between them. CDR1 is MNHEY and CDR2 is SVGEGT in the germline V gene. The CDR3 extends over 12 amino acids.

This rearrangement joins TRBV2 to TRBJ2-3, with D tentatively TRBD1 or TRBD2 (5 bases each). Germline V gene sequence: CDR1 SNHLY, CDR2 FYNNEI. The CDR3 runs to 16 residues. V dropped 6 bases and J dropped 0 bases, with 16 bases sitting between them. The DNA of the CDR3 is TGTGCCAGCAGGGGGACGGATGCCACTAGCACAGATACGCAGTATTTT. Amino acid sequence: CASRGTDATSTDTQYF.

The J gene is TRBJ1-2, the V gene TRBV11-2; weak D call: TRBD1 (5 bases). The length of the CDR3 is 14 residues. The V end was cut by 1 base, the J end by 8 bases, with 14 bases between. Germline V gene data show CDR1 as SGHAT and CDR2 as FQNNGV. The DNA for the CDR3 is TGTGCCAGCAGCTTAGGGGGACCCAGTTTGGGCTACACCTTC. Its translation: CASSLGGPSLGYTF.

J is TRBJ1-1 and V is TRBV28, with 8 bases aligning to TRBD1. J was trimmed by 8 bases and V by 5 bases; bases with no gene match: 1. CDR3 length: 11 residues. Per the germline V gene, CDR1 is MDHEN and CDR2 is SYDVKM. DNA of the CDR3: TGTGCCAGCAGTCGACAGGGGGAAGCTTTCTTT. It encodes CASSRQGEAFF. The full variable domain, in which reference TRBV28 and TRBJ1-1 provide the parts outside the CDR3, is DVKVTQSSRYLVKRTGEKVFLECVQDMDHENMFWYRQDPGLGLRLIYFSYDVKMKEKGDIPEGYSVSREKKERFSLILESASTNQTSMYLCASSRQGEAFFGQGTRLTVV.

The V gene is TRBV25-1, the J gene TRBJ1-1; D gene uncertain. The CDR3 totals 14 residues. Trimming took 6 bases from V and 0 from J, leaving 11 bases between them. Germline values: CDR1 MGHDK, CDR2 SYGVNS. This chain's CDR3 is CASRTGGVNTEAFF. CDR3 bases: TGTGCCAGCAGAACGGGCGGGGTGAACACTGAAGCTTTCTTT.